The next 29 T cell receptor beta chains were all read from a single sample in a study of cytomegalovirus exposure and HLA in healthy donors. The PCR contained 60 Vbeta and 13 Jbeta primers. The repertoire was sequenced with immunoSEQ multiplex PCR; TCRdb's copy has only in-frame clones and lacks some. The top ten clones hold 3.5% to 5% of a sample with about 100,000 clones, roughly three quarters of them seen once. The sequencing sample was made of PBMCs. The receptors come from a man in his forties in good health and CMV-seronegative.

The chain employs TRBV27 and TRBJ1-1, with TRBD1 as a possible D gene (6 bases). Germline loops: CDR1 MNHEY, CDR2 SMNVEV (reference sequence). The CDR3 is 15 residues long. Trimming pared 6 bases from V and 1 base from J, leaving 15 bases between. This chain's CDR3 is CASRRGQTENTEAFF. DNA for the CDR3: TGTGCCAGCAGAAGAGGACAGACTGAGAACACTGAAGCTTTCTTT.

This clone has just a few counts. The chain employs TRBV7-2 and TRBJ1-5; no definite D call. V was trimmed by 1 base and J by 4 bases, leaving 5 bases between them. The CDR3 has 13 residues. Per the germline V gene, CDR1 is SGHTA and CDR2 is FQGNSA. The chain's CDR3 is CASSLGPNQPQHF. The CDR3 bases are TGTGCCAGCAGCTTAGGGCCTAATCAGCCCCAGCATTTT.

This clone was detected a few times. J is TRBJ2-5 and V is TRBV10-3; 11 nucleotides align to TRBD2. The J segment lost 0 bases and the V segment lost 6 bases, leaving 9 bases of the junction unmatched. There are 17 residues in the CDR3. Germline CDR1 is ENHRY and CDR2 is SYGVKD. The CDR3 sequence: CAIRQGTSGLYQETQYF. CDR3 DNA sequence: TGTGCCATCAGGCAGGGGACTAGCGGCCTGTACCAAGAGACCCAGTACTTC.

The chain carries TRBV5-6 and TRBJ1-5; TRBD1 aligns across 7 bases. Germline V lookup: CDR1 SGHDT, CDR2 YYEEEE. CDR3 length equals 15 residues. Trimming cost V 4 bases and J 6 bases; bases outside gene matches: 10. CDR3 sequence (DNA): TGTGCCAGCAGCCGACGACAGGGATCGGGTCAGCCCCAGCATTTT. Its protein product is CASSRRQGSGQPQHF.

This sequence joins TRBV7-6 and TRBJ2-3; D perhaps matches TRBD2 (6 bases). Per the germline V gene, CDR1 is SGHVS and CDR2 is FNYEAQ. Trimming cost V 3 bases and J 5 bases, with 18 bases left between them. This CDR3 is 16 amino acids long. The CDR3 reads CASSFLGVAGGDTQYF. The CDR3 nucleotides are TGTGCCAGCAGCTTCCTAGGGGTGGCCGGGGGAGATACGCAGTATTTT.

The chain combines TRBV11-2 with TRBJ1-2; D is undetermined. V lost 0 bases and J 8 bases, leaving 16 bases between the germline ends. The CDR3 runs 15 residues. Germline loops: CDR1 SGHAT, CDR2 FQNNGV. CDR3 sequence reads: CASSLDGVDTGGYTF. The CDR3 bases are TGTGCCAGCAGCTTAGATGGTGTCGACACTGGCGGCTACACCTTC.

This clone was detected only once. This sequence joins TRBV7-6 and TRBJ1-1; no clear D gene. This CDR3 spans 13 amino acids. Per the germline V gene, CDR1 is SGHVS and CDR2 is FNYEAQ. Trimming removed 1 base from V and 3 bases from J, with 6 bases in between. The CDR3 region is CASSLVQYTEAFF. The CDR3 nucleotides are TGTGCCAGCAGCTTAGTCCAGTACACTGAAGCTTTCTTT.

The chain couples TRBV19 to TRBJ2-3; 9 bases match TRBD2. Germline V gene data show CDR1 as LNHDA and CDR2 as SQIVND (reference sequence). The CDR3 has 16 amino acids. The junction had 12 bases not matched to a gene; V was cut back by 6 bases and J by 5 bases. Here the CDR3 DNA reads TGTGCCAGTAGGGACGAGCGGGGGGTTGGTGGAGATACGCAGTATTTT. This gives the protein CASRDERGVGGDTQYF. The variable domain in full, completed from reference TRBV19 and TRBJ2-3, reads DGGITQSPKYLFRKEGQNVTLSCEQNLNHDAMYWYRQDPGQGLRLIYYSQIVNDFQKGDIAEGYSVSREKKESFPLTVTSAQKNPTAFYLCASRDERGVGGDTQYFGPGTRLTVL.

With regard to this clone: Different DNA sequences within this sample yield the same CDR3. The chain is built from TRBV12-5 and TRBJ2-5; no firm D call. The CDR3 is 12 amino acids. The V gene lost 2 bases and the J gene lost 4 bases, with 5 bases spanning the gap. Germline values: CDR1 LGHNT, CDR2 FRNRAP. This CDR3 reads CASGLTGETQYF. In nucleotides, the CDR3 is TGTGCTAGTGGTTTGACTGGAGAGACCCAGTACTTC.

The chain has TRBV4-1 and TRBJ1-2; tentatively, D is TRBD1 (5 bases). Germline assignment: CDR1 MGHRA and CDR2 YSYEKL. V was clipped by 1 base and J by 0 bases, with 9 bases between them. This CDR3 is 15 amino acids long. The CDR3 coding sequence is TGCGCCAGCAGCCAAGTGGGGGGAACTAACTATGGCTACACCTTC. This gives the protein CASSQVGGTNYGYTF.

The rearrangement joins TRBV5-4 to TRBJ1-2; possibly TRBD1 for D (5 bases). Germline CDR1 is SGHNT and CDR2 is YYREEE (reference sequence). V was pared by 6 bases and J by 3 bases, with 15 bases between. CDR3 size: 14 residues. The CDR3 DNA sequence: TGTGCCAGCACCCAATTCCAGGGTGACTATGGCTACACCTTC. This codes for CASTQFQGDYGYTF.

J is TRBJ2-7 and V is TRBV7-2; TRBD2 matches 11 bases. Germline assignment: CDR1 SGHTA and CDR2 FQGNSA. Unmatched junction bases numbered 3, after V lost 3 bases and J lost 2 bases. This CDR3 has 15 residues. The CDR3 loop is CASSFLAGGPYEQYV. The CDR3 coding sequence is TGTGCCAGCAGCTTTCTAGCGGGGGGCCCCTACGAGCAGTACGTC.

CDR3 protein: CASSLRQYNEQFF. The CDR3 DNA follows: TGTGCCAGCAGTTTAAGACAGTACAATGAGCAGTTCTTC. The chain has TRBV27 and TRBJ2-1; maybe TRBD1 (5 bases). V shed 2 bases and J shed 4 bases, with 6 bases lying between them. From germline, CDR1 is MNHEY and CDR2 SMNVEV (reference sequence). The CDR3 is made up of 13 amino acids.

This clone was seen only once. This chain connects TRBV21-1 to TRBJ2-7; TRBD1, the D gene given by the table, was not confirmed from the DNA. TRBV21-1 is a pseudogene. The CDR3 loop spans 16 amino acids. As DNA, the CDR3 is TGTGCCAGCAGCAGAGGCGGACAGGGAGCCACCTACGAGCAGTACGTC. The encoded protein is CASSRGGQGATYEQYV.

The V call is TRBV28, the J call TRBJ2-5; TRBD2 is a possible D gene (5 bases). The CDR3 length is 12 residues. Trimming pared 5 bases from V and 5 bases from J, leaving 9 bases between. The germline V gene encodes CDR1 MDHEN and CDR2 SYDVKM. The CDR3 is CASSRGAETQYF. The CDR3 nucleotides are TGTGCCAGCAGTCGGGGAGCGGAGACCCAGTACTTC. Complete variable domain (other parts from reference TRBV28 and TRBJ2-5): DVKVTQSSRYLVKRTGEKVFLECVQDMDHENMFWYRQDPGLGLRLIYFSYDVKMKEKGDIPEGYSVSREKKERFSLILESASTNQTSMYLCASSRGAETQYFGPGTRLLVL.

This chain connects TRBV5-3 to TRBJ2-1; 14 bases line up with TRBD2. TRBV5-3 has ORF status, its function being uncertain. This CDR3 spans 18 amino acids. V lost 4 bases to trimming and J lost 0 bases; unmatched junction nucleotides: 6. The CDR3 sequence: CARSQTSGGAPSYNEQFF. DNA of the CDR3: TGTGCCAGAAGCCAGACTAGCGGGGGGGCACCCTCCTACAATGAGCAGTTCTTC.

This CDR3 is CASSYPGQQEPQHF. As DNA, the CDR3 is TGTGCCAGCAGTTACCCGGGACAGCAAGAGCCCCAGCATTTT. The gene calls are TRBV6-6 and TRBJ1-5, with 7 bases identical to TRBD1. The CDR3 loop spans 14 amino acids. Losses at the gene ends were 2 bases for V and 8 bases for J; bases not matched to a gene: 6. From germline, CDR1 is MNHNY and CDR2 SVGAGI (reference sequence).

Of note for this clone: The junction does not match germline at one end; this may be a read error. This rearrangement joins TRBV7-9 to TRBJ2-4; the D gene is possibly TRBD1 (6 bases). CDR1 and CDR2 (germline): SEHNR, FQNEAQ (reference sequence). This CDR3 has 12 amino acids. For the CDR3, the DNA is TGTTCCAGCAGCCGGACGGGCACAGGGTTCGACTTC. As protein: CSSSRTGTGFDF.

The V and J genes are TRBV6-6 and TRBJ2-5, with TRBD1 identical over 9 bases. The V gene end was trimmed by 2 bases and the J gene end by 5 bases; junction bases not matched to a gene: 3. CDR1 is MNHNY, CDR2 SVGAGI, per germline (reference sequence). CDR3 length: 14 residues. CDR3 sequence: CASSYGQGFETQYF. CDR3 bases: TGTGCCAGCAGTTACGGACAGGGGTTCGAGACCCAGTACTTC.

The J gene is TRBJ2-5, the V gene TRBV10-3, with 7 nucleotides matching TRBD2. This CDR3 is 13 amino acids long. Germline CDR1 and CDR2: ENHRY and SYGVKD. V lost 5 bases, J lost 7 bases, and 7 bases stayed unmatched. CDR3 sequence: CAISSREAGTQYF. The DNA of the CDR3 is TGTGCCATCAGTTCCCGGGAGGCGGGGACCCAGTACTTC.

The V and J genes are TRBV7-2 and TRBJ1-3, with D possibly being TRBD1 (5 bases). The CDR3 is made up of 15 amino acids. Germline CDR1 SGHTA, CDR2 FQGNSA. Trimming pared 5 bases from V and 0 bases from J, leaving 11 bases between. CDR3 sequence (DNA): TGTGCCAGCAGCGAAAGGGGTTACTCTGGAAACACCATATATTTT. Its translation is CASSERGYSGNTIYF.

This clone was detected only a few times. The chain combines TRBV29-1 with TRBJ1-1; D is undetermined. Germline V CDR1 and CDR2: SQVTM, ANQGSEA. Trimming left V 8 bases short and J 11 bases short, with 21 bases between. The CDR3 spans 12 residues. CDR3 amino acids: CSPSPDLGGAFF. The CDR3 nucleotides read TGCAGCCCCTCCCCGGACCTCGGAGGTGCTTTCTTT.

V usage is TRBV19 and J usage is TRBJ2-2; 8 positions match TRBD1. After removal of 6 bases from V and 5 bases from J, the junction contained 8 bases not matched to a gene. The CDR3 is made up of 15 amino acids. Germline V gives CDR1 LNHDA, CDR2 SQIVND (reference sequence). The CDR3 nucleotides read TGTGCCAGTAGCTCAAGACAGGGGCGGACCGGGGAGCTGTTTTTT. Residues: CASSSRQGRTGELFF. The full variable domain, in which reference TRBV19 and TRBJ2-2 provide the parts outside the CDR3, is DGGITQSPKYLFRKEGQNVTLSCEQNLNHDAMYWYRQDPGQGLRLIYYSQIVNDFQKGDIAEGYSVSREKKESFPLTVTSAQKNPTAFYLCASSSRQGRTGELFFGEGSRLTVL.

The chain couples TRBV28 to TRBJ2-5; tentatively, D is TRBD2 (5 bases). Per the germline V gene, CDR1 is MDHEN and CDR2 is SYDVKM. This CDR3 is built from 11 residues. Trimming cost V 6 bases and J 7 bases, with 9 bases left between them. CDR3 loop: CASSPRGTQYF. CDR3 in DNA: TGTGCCAGCAGCCCCCGGGGGACCCAGTACTTC.

This clone has only one observation. This sequence joins TRBV7-2 and TRBJ2-1, with D unresolved. This CDR3 has 15 amino acids. CDR1 SGHTA and CDR2 FQGNSA come from the germline V gene. V was clipped by 1 base and J by 0 bases, with 7 bases between them. CDR3 nucleotide sequence: TGTGCCAGCAGCTTAGGTGCGATCTCCTACAATGAGCAGTTCTTC. Its translation is CASSLGAISYNEQFF.

The V gene is TRBV6-5, the J gene TRBJ1-1; TRBD1 might be the D (5 bases). V lost 7 bases and J lost 4, with 16 bases in between. The CDR3 runs 14 residues. The germline V gene encodes CDR1 MNHEY and CDR2 SVGAGI. The chain's CDR3 is CASTQTVGFTEAFF. In DNA form, the CDR3 reads TGTGCCAGCACCCAGACAGTGGGGTTCACTGAAGCTTTCTTT.

The chain employs TRBV30 and TRBJ2-5; maybe TRBD1 (5 bases). The DNA end lines up better with TRBJ2-7; the J call may be wrong. CDR1 GTSNPN and CDR2 SVGIG come from the germline V gene (reference sequence). There are 13 residues in the CDR3. This CDR3 reads CAWSKARAYEQYF. Written as DNA, the CDR3 is TGTGCCTGGAGTAAGGCCAGGGCCTACGAGCAGTACTTC.

The gene calls are TRBV19 and TRBJ1-2; 12 bases match TRBD1. There are 18 residues in the CDR3. J gave up 1 base and V 4 bases, and 10 bases lay outside the gene matches. CDR1 LNHDA and CDR2 SQIVND come from the germline V gene (reference sequence). This chain's CDR3 is CASSTKSGTGGNNYGYTF. CDR3 DNA: TGTGCCAGTAGTACCAAGTCCGGGACAGGGGGCAATAACTATGGCTACACCTTC. The full variable domain, its missing parts supplied by reference TRBV19 and TRBJ1-2, is DGGITQSPKYLFRKEGQNVTLSCEQNLNHDAMYWYRQDPGQGLRLIYYSQIVNDFQKGDIAEGYSVSREKKESFPLTVTSAQKNPTAFYLCASSTKSGTGGNNYGYTFGSGTRLTVV.

The J gene is TRBJ1-3, the V gene TRBV5-4, with D perhaps matching TRBD1 (6 bases). Germline assignment: CDR1 SGHNT and CDR2 YYREEE (reference sequence). The CDR3 is 15 amino acids. V was pared by 4 bases and J by 0 bases, with 11 bases between. DNA for the CDR3: TGTGCCAGCAGCCCAGAGGGACACTCTGGAAACACCATATATTTT. The encoded protein is CASSPEGHSGNTIYF.